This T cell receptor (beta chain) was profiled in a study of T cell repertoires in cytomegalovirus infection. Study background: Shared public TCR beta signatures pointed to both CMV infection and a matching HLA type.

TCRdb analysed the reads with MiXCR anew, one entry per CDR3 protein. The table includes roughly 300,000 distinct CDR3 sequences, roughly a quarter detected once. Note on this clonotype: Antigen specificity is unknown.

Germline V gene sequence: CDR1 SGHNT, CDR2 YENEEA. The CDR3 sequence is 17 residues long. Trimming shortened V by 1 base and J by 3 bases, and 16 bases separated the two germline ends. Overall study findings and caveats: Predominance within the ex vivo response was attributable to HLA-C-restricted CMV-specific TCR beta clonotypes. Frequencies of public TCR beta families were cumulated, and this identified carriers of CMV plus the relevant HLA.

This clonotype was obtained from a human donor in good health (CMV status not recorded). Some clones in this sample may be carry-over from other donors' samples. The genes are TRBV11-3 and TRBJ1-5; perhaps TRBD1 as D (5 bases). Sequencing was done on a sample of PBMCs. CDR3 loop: CASSLVCRAFPNQPQHF. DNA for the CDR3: TGTGCCAGCAGCTTAGTATGCAGGGCCTTCCCCAATCAGCCCCAGCATTTT.